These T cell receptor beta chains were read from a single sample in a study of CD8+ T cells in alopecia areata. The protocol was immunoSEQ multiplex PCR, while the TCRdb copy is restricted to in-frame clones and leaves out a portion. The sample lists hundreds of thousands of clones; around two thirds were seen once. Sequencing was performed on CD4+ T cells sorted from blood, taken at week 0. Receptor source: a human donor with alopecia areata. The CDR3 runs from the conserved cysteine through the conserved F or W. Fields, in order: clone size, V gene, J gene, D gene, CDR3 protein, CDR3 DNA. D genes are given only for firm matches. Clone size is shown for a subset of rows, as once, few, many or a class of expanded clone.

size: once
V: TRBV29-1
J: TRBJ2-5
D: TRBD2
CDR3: CSVRSGGQETQYF
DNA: TGCAGCGTTCGTAGCGGGGGCCAAGAGACCCAGTACTTC

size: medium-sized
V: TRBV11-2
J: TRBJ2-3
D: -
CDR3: CASSSASPLSTDTQYF
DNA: TGTGCCAGCAGCTCCGCAAGTCCCCTTAGCACAGATACGCAGTATTTT

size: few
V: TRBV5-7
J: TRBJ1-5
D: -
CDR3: CASSLRRVYSNQPQHF
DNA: TGTGCCAGCAGCTTAAGGCGCGTTTATAGCAATCAGCCCCAGCATTTT

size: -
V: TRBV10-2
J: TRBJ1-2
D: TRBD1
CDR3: CASSGDGTGAYGYTF
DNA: TGCGCCAGCAGTGGGGACGGAACAGGGGCCTATGGCTACACCTTC

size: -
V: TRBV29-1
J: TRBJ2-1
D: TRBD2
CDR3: CSVEPAGGFEQFF
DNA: TGCAGCGTTGAACCAGCGGGGGGGTTTGAGCAGTTCTTC

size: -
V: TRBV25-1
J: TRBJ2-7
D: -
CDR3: CASSEYGQPYEQYF
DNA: TGTGCCAGCAGTGAATACGGACAACCCTACGAGCAGTACTTC

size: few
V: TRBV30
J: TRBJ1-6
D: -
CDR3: CAWKLSSSYNSPLHF
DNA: TGTGCCTGGAAATTATCGAGCTCCTATAATTCACCCCTCCACTTT

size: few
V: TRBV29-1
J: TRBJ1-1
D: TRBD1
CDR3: CSVGQLNTEAFF
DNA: TGCAGCGTGGGACAGCTGAACACTGAAGCTTTCTTT

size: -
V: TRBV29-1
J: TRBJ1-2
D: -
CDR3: CSVGAEIPPSYGYTF
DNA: TGCAGCGTTGGGGCAGAAATTCCTCCGAGCTATGGCTACACCTTC

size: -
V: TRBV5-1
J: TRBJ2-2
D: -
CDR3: CASSLLNTGELFF
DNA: TGCGCCAGCAGCTTGCTGAACACCGGGGAGCTGTTTTTT

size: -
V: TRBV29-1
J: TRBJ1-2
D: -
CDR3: CSVERPMVGYTF
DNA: TGCAGCGTTGAACGGCCAATGGTTGGCTACACCTTC

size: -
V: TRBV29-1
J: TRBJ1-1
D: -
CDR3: CSVSGGQLNTEAFF
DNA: TGCAGCGTCTCGGGGGGGCAGTTGAACACTGAAGCTTTCTTT

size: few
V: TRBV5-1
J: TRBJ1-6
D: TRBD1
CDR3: CASSLVGQGANSPLHF
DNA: TGCGCCAGCAGCTTGGTGGGACAGGGGGCCAATTCACCCCTCCACTTT

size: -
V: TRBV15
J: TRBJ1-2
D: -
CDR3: CATSRDRSGYTF
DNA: TGTGCCACCAGCAGAGACAGGTCTGGCTACACCTTC

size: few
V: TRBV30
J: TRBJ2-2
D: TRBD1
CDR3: CAGLHRGIPTGELFF
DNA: TGTGCCGGGTTACACAGGGGCATTCCCACCGGGGAGCTGTTTTTT

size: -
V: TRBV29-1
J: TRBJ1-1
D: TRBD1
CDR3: CSVETTGGGAFF
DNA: TGCAGCGTTGAAACCACAGGGGGCGGTGCTTTCTTT

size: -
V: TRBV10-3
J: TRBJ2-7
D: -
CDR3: CAISEGGSWGYEQYF
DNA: TGTGCCATCAGTGAGGGAGGGAGTTGGGGCTACGAGCAGTACTTC

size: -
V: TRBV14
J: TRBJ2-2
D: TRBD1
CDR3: CASSQAWGTDTGELFF
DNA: TGTGCCAGCAGCCAAGCCTGGGGGACAGACACCGGGGAGCTGTTTTTT

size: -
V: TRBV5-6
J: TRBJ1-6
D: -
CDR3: CASSFSAGRPLHF
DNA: TGTGCCAGCAGCTTTTCGGCGGGGAGGCCCCTCCACTTT

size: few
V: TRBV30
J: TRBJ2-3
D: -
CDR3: CAWSVPRGLRADTQYF
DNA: TGTGCCTGGAGTGTACCACGGGGGCTGCGGGCAGATACGCAGTATTTT

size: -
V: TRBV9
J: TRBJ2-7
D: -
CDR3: CASSGAGYEQYF
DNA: TGTGCCAGCAGCGGGGCAGGCTACGAGCAGTACTTC

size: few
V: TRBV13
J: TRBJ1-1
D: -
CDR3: CASSTYRNTEAFF
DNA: TGTGCCAGCAGCACGTACAGGAACACTGAAGCTTTCTTT